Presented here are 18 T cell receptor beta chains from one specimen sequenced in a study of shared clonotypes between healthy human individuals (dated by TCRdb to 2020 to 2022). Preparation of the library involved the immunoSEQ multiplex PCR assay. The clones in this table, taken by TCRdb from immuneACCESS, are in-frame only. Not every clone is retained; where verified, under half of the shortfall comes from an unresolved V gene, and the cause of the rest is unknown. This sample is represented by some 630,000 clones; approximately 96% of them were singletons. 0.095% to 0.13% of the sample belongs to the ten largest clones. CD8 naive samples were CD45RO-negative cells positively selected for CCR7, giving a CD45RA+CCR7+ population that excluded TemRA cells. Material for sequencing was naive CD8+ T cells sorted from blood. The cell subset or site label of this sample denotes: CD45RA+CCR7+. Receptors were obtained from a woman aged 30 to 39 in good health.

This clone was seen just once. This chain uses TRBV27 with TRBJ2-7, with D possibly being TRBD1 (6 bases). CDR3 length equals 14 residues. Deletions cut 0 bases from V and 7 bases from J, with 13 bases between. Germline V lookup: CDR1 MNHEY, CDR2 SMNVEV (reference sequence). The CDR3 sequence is CASSLSQRGSEQYF. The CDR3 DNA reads TGTGCCAGCAGTTTATCCCAGAGGGGGAGTGAGCAGTACTTC.

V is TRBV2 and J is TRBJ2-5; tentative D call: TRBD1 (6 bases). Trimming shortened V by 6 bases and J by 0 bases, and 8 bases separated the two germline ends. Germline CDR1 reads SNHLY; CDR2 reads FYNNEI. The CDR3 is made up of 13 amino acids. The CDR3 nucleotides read TGTGCCAGCAGGGCAGGGGACCAAGAGACCCAGTACTTC. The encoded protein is CASRAGDQETQYF.

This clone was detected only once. This CDR3 is CASSFSEGRSSYEQYF. As DNA, the CDR3 is TGTGCCAGCAGCTTCTCGGAGGGGAGAAGCTCCTACGAGCAGTACTTC. The rearrangement uses TRBV13 and TRBJ2-7; possible D gene TRBD2, 6 bases. Germline lookup yields CDR1 PRHDT and CDR2 FYEKMQ (reference sequence). This CDR3 region has 16 residues. V dropped 3 bases and J dropped 0 bases, with 15 bases sitting between them.

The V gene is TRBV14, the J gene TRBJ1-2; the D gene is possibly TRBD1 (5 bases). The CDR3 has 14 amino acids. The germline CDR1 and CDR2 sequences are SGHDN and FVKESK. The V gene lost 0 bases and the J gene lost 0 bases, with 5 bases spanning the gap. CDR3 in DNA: TGTGCCAGCAGCCAAGACAGGGCTAACTATGGCTACACCTTC. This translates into CASSQDRANYGYTF.

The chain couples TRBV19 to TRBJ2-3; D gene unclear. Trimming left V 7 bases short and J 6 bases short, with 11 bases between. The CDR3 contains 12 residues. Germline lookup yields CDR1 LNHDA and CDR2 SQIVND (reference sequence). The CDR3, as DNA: TGTGCCAGTAATTTGGACGGGGATACGCAGTATTTT. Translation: CASNLDGDTQYF.

CDR3 nucleotides: TGTGCCAGCAGTTCACCGGGTGCGGGAGTCGGGGCAGATACGCAGTATTTT. Protein sequence: CASSSPGAGVGADTQYF. The chain joins TRBV13 to TRBJ2-3; 7 positions match TRBD2. After removal of 6 bases from V and 4 bases from J, the junction contained 16 bases not matched to a gene. CDR1 and CDR2 from the germline V gene are PRHDT and FYEKMQ (reference sequence). The CDR3 is 17 residues long.

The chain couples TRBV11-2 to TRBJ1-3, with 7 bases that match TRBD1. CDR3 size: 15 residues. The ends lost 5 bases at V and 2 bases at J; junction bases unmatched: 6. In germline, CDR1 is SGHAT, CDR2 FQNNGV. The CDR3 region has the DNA TGTGCCAGCAGCCCACCTGGGACAGCTGGAAACACCATATATTTT. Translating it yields CASSPPGTAGNTIYF. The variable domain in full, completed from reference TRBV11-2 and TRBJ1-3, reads EAGVAQSPRYKIIEKRQSVAFWCNPISGHATLYWYQQILGQGPKLLIQFQNNGVVDDSQLPKDRFSAERLKGVDSTLKIQPAKLEDSAVYLCASSPPGTAGNTIYFGEGSWLTVV.

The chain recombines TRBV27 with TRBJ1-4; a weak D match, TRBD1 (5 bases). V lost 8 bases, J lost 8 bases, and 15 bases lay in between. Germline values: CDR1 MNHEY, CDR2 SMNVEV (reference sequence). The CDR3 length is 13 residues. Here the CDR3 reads CASLGGTGEKLFF. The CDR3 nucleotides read TGTGCCAGCTTGGGCGGGACGGGAGAAAAACTGTTTTTT.

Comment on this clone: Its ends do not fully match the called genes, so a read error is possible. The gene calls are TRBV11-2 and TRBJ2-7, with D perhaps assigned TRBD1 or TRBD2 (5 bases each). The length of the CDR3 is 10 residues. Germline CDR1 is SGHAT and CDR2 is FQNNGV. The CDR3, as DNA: TGTGCCAGCAGCTCTACAGGTCTAGCCTTC. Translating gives CASSSTGLAF.

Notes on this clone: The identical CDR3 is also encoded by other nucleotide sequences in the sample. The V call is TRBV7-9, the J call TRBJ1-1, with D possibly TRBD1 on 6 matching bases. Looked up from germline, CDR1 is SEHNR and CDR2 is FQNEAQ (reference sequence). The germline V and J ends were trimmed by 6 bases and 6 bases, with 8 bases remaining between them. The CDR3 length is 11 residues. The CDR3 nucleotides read TGTGCCAGCAGTCCAGGGGCTGAAGCTTTCTTT. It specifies CASSPGAEAFF.

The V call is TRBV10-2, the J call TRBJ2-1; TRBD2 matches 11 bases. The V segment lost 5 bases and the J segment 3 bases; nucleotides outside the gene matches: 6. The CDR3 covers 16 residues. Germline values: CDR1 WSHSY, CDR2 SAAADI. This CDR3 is CASSHAGTSGYNEQFF. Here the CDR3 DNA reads TGCGCCAGCAGTCACGCCGGGACTAGCGGCTACAATGAGCAGTTCTTC.

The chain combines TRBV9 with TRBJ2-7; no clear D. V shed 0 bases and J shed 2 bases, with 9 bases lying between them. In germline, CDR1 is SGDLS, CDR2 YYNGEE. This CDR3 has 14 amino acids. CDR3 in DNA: TGTGCCAGCAGCGTAGACGGCCGTGCCTACGAGCAGTACTTC. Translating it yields CASSVDGRAYEQYF.

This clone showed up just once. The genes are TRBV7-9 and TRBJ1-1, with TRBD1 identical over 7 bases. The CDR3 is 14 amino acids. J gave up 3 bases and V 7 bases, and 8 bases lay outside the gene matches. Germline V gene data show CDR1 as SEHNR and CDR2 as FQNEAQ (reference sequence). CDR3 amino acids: CASTDRAGDTEAFF. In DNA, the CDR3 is TGTGCCAGCACCGACAGGGCAGGGGACACTGAAGCTTTCTTT.

CDR3 DNA: TGTGCCAGCAGCTATTACAGGGGTTTAAATGAGCAGTTCTTC. Encoded protein: CASSYYRGLNEQFF. The chain recombines TRBV5-6 with TRBJ2-1, with TRBD1 matching 7 bases. The CDR3 extends over 14 amino acids. Germline trimming cut 3 bases from V and 7 bases from J; bases unmatched to any gene: 7. Germline CDR1 SGHDT, CDR2 YYEEEE.

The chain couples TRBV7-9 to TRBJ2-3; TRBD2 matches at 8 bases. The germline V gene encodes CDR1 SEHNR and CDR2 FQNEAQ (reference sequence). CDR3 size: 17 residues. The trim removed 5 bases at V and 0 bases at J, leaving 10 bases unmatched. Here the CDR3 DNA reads TGTGCCAGCAGCCGAATACTAGCGGCGGCTAGCACAGATACGCAGTATTTT. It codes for CASSRILAAASTDTQYF.

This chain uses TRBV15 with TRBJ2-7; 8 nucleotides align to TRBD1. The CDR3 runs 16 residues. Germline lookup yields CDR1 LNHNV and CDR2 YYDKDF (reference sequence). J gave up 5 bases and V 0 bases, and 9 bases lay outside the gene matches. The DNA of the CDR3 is TGTGCCACCAGCAGAGATTTCCGACAGGGGAGGAACGAGCAGTACTTC. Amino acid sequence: CATSRDFRQGRNEQYF.

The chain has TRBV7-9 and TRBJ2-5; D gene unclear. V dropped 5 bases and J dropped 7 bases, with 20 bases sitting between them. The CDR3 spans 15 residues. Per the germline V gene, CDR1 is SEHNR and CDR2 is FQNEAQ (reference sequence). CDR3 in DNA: TGTGCCAGCAGCCCCACGTCTATTACAAGAGGGACCCAGTACTTC. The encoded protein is CASSPTSITRGTQYF.

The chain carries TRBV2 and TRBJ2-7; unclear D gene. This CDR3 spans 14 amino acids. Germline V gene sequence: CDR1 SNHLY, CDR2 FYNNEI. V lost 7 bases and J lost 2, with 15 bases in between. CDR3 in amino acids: CASMDLGRTYEQYF. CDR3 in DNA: TGTGCCAGCATGGACCTCGGACGGACCTACGAGCAGTACTTC.